Listed here are 3 T cell receptor beta chains from one sample, sequenced in a study of T cell responses to AZD1222 COVID-19 vaccine (dated by TCRdb to the early 2020s). Sample time point, as interpreted from the label and publication: about 28 days (+/-7) after the second vaccine dose. Libraries were prepared through the immunoSEQ multiplex PCR assay. TCRdb limited this immuneACCESS table to in-frame rearrangements with V and J called. A share of clones is missing; checked studies link under half to unresolved V genes, and the rest is unexplained. The sample contains 95,000 to 100,000 clones, 88% of them found a single time. The ten top clones hold roughly 15% of the sample. The sequencing here drew on peripheral blood, taken 28 days after the second AZD1222 dose. The receptors derive from an adult who received the AZD1222 COVID-19 vaccine.

The rearrangement joins TRBV5-4 to TRBJ2-3, with D possibly being TRBD1 or TRBD2 (5 bases each). The CDR3 sequence is 15 residues long. With 4 bases removed from V and 9 bases from J, the gap between germline ends came to 21 bases. Germline V gives CDR1 SGHNT, CDR2 YYREEE (reference sequence). DNA of the CDR3: TGTGCCAGCAGCCCCGGGACCTCTGCAACGGAGACGCAGTATTTT. Translation: CASSPGTSATETQYF.

This chain connects TRBV12-5 to TRBJ1-5; 10 nucleotides align to TRBD1. CDR3 length equals 16 residues. The trim removed 6 bases at V and 1 base at J, leaving 6 bases unmatched. Germline loops: CDR1 LGHNT, CDR2 FRNRAP. The CDR3, as DNA: TGTGCTAGTGGGGGGACAGGGGTTGGGAGCAATCAGCCCCAGCATTTT. Amino acids: CASGGTGVGSNQPQHF.

CDR3 in amino acids: CASSAEGQDYNEQFF. CDR3 coding DNA: TGCGCCAGCAGCGCCGAGGGACAGGACTACAATGAGCAGTTCTTC. The chain has TRBV5-1 and TRBJ2-1; 8 positions match TRBD1. Germline-derived CDR1 and CDR2 are SGHRS and YFSETQ. V trimming: 4 bases; J trimming: 3 bases; junction bases outside the gene matches: 6. This CDR3 is 15 amino acids long.